A selection of T cell receptor beta chains follows, all from one sample in a study of T-cell reconstitution after alpha-beta-depleted transplantation in children. TCRdb reprocessed the PCR reads with MiXCR, giving one entry per CDR3 protein. This sample carries tens of thousands of distinct CDR3 sequences, 5.5% to 7.5% of them seen once, and the ten largest clones take 30%. Specimen: PBMCs, mostly from graft donor cells, collected 60 days after TCRalphabeta/CD19-depleted stem cell transplant. These receptors originate from a female patient between 2 and 10 years old who had a stem cell transplant for aplastic anemia, so the T cells may come from the graft donor. The conserved cysteine and the conserved F or W are not part of the CDR3 here. Expanded clones are given a class, and other clones once, few, many or no size at all.

CDR3	V	J	size
SAHRQGLVEAF	TRBV20-1	TRBJ1-1	many
ASSSSTGNPRGANVLT	TRBV6-6	TRBJ2-6	many
SVGQGSYEQY	TRBV29-1	TRBJ2-7	many
SAPEARNYEQY	TRBV20-1	TRBJ2-7	many
ASSPGLGPNTGELF	TRBV18	TRBJ2-2	NA
ASSHGNRGFGEKLF	TRBV3-1	TRBJ1-4	NA
ASSLGQSLSDYGYT	TRBV18	TRBJ1-2	NA
ASSLEGTAIRI	TRBV5-1	TRBJ1-1	many
ATTTVTGELF	TRBV24-1	TRBJ2-2	many
ASSPLGQGGYNEQF	TRBV12-3/TRBV12-4	TRBJ2-1	many
SGPGATPYGYT	TRBV20-1	TRBJ1-2	few
ASSLALYSTDTQY	TRBV7-8	TRBJ2-3	many